The 18 T cell receptor beta chains listed next were all sequenced from one sample in a study of blood T cell repertoires in COVID-19. Clones were read by immunoSEQ multiplex PCR, and TCRdb kept only the in-frame ones, dropping some. The table shows 200,000 to 250,000 clones, with about 94% occurring only once. Material for sequencing was peripheral blood. Every receptor here comes from a man in his 60s with COVID-19, enrolled during active disease.

The CDR3, as DNA: TGTGCCAGCAGTGAGCTGAGCGGGTACACCGGGGAGCTGTTTTTT. Its protein product is CASSELSGYTGELFF. The rearrangement uses TRBV2 and TRBJ2-2; TRBD2 is a possible D gene (6 bases). The CDR3 contains 15 residues. V lost 3 bases, J lost 3 bases, and 11 bases lay in between. Germline V gene lookup returns CDR1 SNHLY and CDR2 FYNNEI.

This sequence joins TRBV5-4 and TRBJ2-1; the D gene is possibly TRBD2 (5 bases). Trimming stripped 7 bases from V and 6 bases from J, with 14 bases between. This CDR3 region has 13 residues. Germline assignment: CDR1 SGHNT and CDR2 YYREEE (reference sequence). The CDR3 DNA reads as TGTGCCAGCGCCCCCGCCGGAGGCAATGAGCAGTTCTTC. It encodes CASAPAGGNEQFF.

V usage is TRBV27 and J usage is TRBJ2-1; possibly TRBD1 for D (7 bases). Deletions cut 2 bases from V and 5 bases from J, with 13 bases between. The length of the CDR3 is 15 residues. Germline V gene data show CDR1 as MNHEY and CDR2 as SMNVEV (reference sequence). This CDR3 reads CASSLAGQLDNEQFF. In DNA form, the CDR3 reads TGTGCCAGCAGTTTAGCGGGACAGCTGGACAATGAGCAGTTCTTC.

The chain uses TRBV30 and TRBJ1-6; tentatively, D is TRBD1 (6 bases). CDR1 and CDR2 from the germline V gene are GTSNPN and SVGIG (reference sequence). V lost 0 bases to trimming and J lost 0 bases, with 18 bases between them. The CDR3 is made up of 19 amino acids. The CDR3 loop is CAWSVRRQGPSSYNSPLHF. The CDR3 DNA sequence: TGTGCCTGGAGTGTACGGCGGCAGGGGCCCAGCTCCTATAATTCACCCCTCCACTTT.

This chain uses TRBV23-1 with TRBJ2-2; D is perhaps TRBD1 (6 bases). TRBV23-1 is marked as an open reading frame, function uncertain. CDR3 length equals 13 residues. With 4 bases removed from V and 8 bases from J, the gap between germline ends came to 11 bases. The CDR3 here is CASSPDSAGELFF. The CDR3 DNA reads TGCGCCAGCAGTCCGGACAGTGCTGGGGAGCTGTTTTTT.

The chain combines TRBV5-1 with TRBJ2-1, with 11 bases that match TRBD2. Germline CDR1 is SGHRS and CDR2 is YFSETQ. V lost 6 bases, J lost 7 bases, and 12 bases stayed unmatched. The CDR3 covers 16 residues. CDR3 nucleotide sequence: TGCGCCAGCAAAGCCATAGCGGGGGGGCCTCGGAATGAGCAGTTCTTC. Translated: CASKAIAGGPRNEQFF.

This chain uses TRBV18 with TRBJ2-7; D is perhaps TRBD1 (5 bases). Trimming shortened V by 1 base and J by 0 bases, and 16 bases separated the two germline ends. The CDR3 loop spans 17 amino acids. CDR1 is KGHSH and CDR2 is LQKENI in the germline V gene. CDR3 sequence reads: CASSPRPTDLSSYEQYF. In DNA, the CDR3 is TGTGCCAGCTCACCACGACCGACAGACCTAAGCTCCTACGAGCAGTACTTC.

The V and J genes are TRBV5-4 and TRBJ1-1; D not certain. Deletions cut 4 bases from V and 0 bases from J, with 13 bases between. This CDR3 comprises 15 residues. CDR1 and CDR2 (germline): SGHNT, YYREEE (reference sequence). CDR3 bases: TGTGCCAGCAGCGTCTTCGGGATCCTGAACACTGAAGCTTTCTTT. This translates into CASSVFGILNTEAFF.

The V call is TRBV9, the J call TRBJ2-5; 7 bases fit TRBD1. The CDR3 runs 14 residues. Trimming took 3 bases from V and 5 from J; bases not matched to a gene: 7. Per the germline V gene, CDR1 is SGDLS and CDR2 is YYNGEE. The CDR3 reads CASSASTGTETQYF. CDR3 coding DNA: TGTGCCAGCAGCGCCTCGACAGGGACGGAGACCCAGTACTTC.

This chain joins TRBV3-1 (or the pseudogene TRBV3-2) and TRBJ1-1; a weak D match, TRBD1 (5 bases). Germline V gene lookup returns CDR1 LGHDT and CDR2 YNNKEL (reference sequence). V was shortened by 3 bases and J by 1 base, with 18 bases between the two germline ends. This CDR3 contains 17 residues. The CDR3 region is CASSHGGRYLRNTEAFF. The CDR3, as DNA: TGTGCCAGCAGCCACGGGGGACGCTACTTGAGGAACACTGAAGCTTTCTTT.

This chain joins TRBV6-5 and TRBJ2-1; the D gene is possibly TRBD2 (5 bases). V lost 1 base to trimming and J lost 6 bases, with 7 bases between them. Germline loops: CDR1 MNHEY, CDR2 SVGAGI. The CDR3 totals 13 residues. The CDR3 nucleotides read TGTGCCAGCAGTTACTACGGAGGCAATGAGCAGTTCTTC. As protein: CASSYYGGNEQFF.

The chain recombines TRBV4-3 with TRBJ1-4, with 7 bases lining up with TRBD1. Germline V gives CDR1 LGHNA, CDR2 YSLEER. With 2 bases clipped from V and 5 bases from J, the junction kept 5 bases outside the gene matches. The CDR3 runs to 15 residues. The CDR3 here is CASSQPDRANEKLFF. CDR3 DNA sequence: TGCGCCAGCAGCCAACCCGACAGGGCGAATGAAAAACTGTTTTTT.

This clone was detected only a few times. This chain uses TRBV7-2 with TRBJ2-2, with TRBD2 identical over 13 bases. CDR1 is SGHTA, CDR2 FQGNSA, per germline. V gave up 1 base and J gave up 5 bases; unmatched junction bases: 1. This CDR3 region has 16 residues. CDR3 sequence reads: CASSLVTSGRTGELFF. The CDR3 nucleotides are TGTGCCAGCAGCTTAGTGACTAGCGGGAGGACCGGGGAGCTGTTTTTT. The entire variable domain, with the rest obtained from reference TRBV7-2 and TRBJ2-2, is as follows: GAGVSQSPSNKVTEKGKDVELRCDPISGHTALYWYRQSLGQGLEFLIYFQGNSAPDKSGLPSDRFSAERTGGSVSTLTIQRTQQEDSAVYLCASSLVTSGRTGELFFGEGSRLTVL.

The chain joins TRBV5-1 to TRBJ2-1, with a weak D call TRBD2 (5 bases). V lost 2 bases, J lost 5 bases, and 11 bases lay in between. This CDR3 is 14 amino acids long. Germline values: CDR1 SGHRS, CDR2 YFSETQ. The CDR3 is CASSFDAGNNEQFF. CDR3 bases: TGCGCCAGCAGCTTTGACGCCGGGAACAATGAGCAGTTCTTC.

The chain combines TRBV19 with TRBJ2-7, with 8 bases that match TRBD1. Per germline, CDR1 LNHDA and CDR2 SQIVND (reference sequence). Losses at the gene ends were 5 bases for V and 0 bases for J; bases not matched to a gene: 6. This CDR3 has 15 amino acids. This chain's CDR3 is CASSSSGQASYEQYF. The CDR3 DNA sequence: TGTGCCAGTAGTTCATCGGGACAGGCCTCCTACGAGCAGTACTTC.

The rearrangement joins TRBV19 to TRBJ1-5; D perhaps matches TRBD1 (6 bases). V was shortened by 11 bases and J by 6 bases, with 17 bases between the two germline ends. This CDR3 is built from 13 residues. From germline, CDR1 is LNHDA and CDR2 SQIVND (reference sequence). The CDR3 loop is CAAAGGGSQPQHF. The CDR3 DNA reads as TGTGCCGCAGCGGGGGGCGGGAGTCAGCCCCAGCATTTT.

The V call is TRBV4-1, the J call TRBJ2-1, with 8 bases that match TRBD1. Trimming took 0 bases from V and 11 from J; bases not matched to a gene: 12. Germline-derived CDR1 and CDR2 are MGHRA and YSYEKL. The length of the CDR3 is 16 residues. The CDR3 nucleotides read TGCGCCAGCAGCCAAGACAGGGGGCTCAATGCCGGAAAGCAGTTCTTC. Its translation is CASSQDRGLNAGKQFF.

The J gene is TRBJ2-7, the V gene TRBV7-8; TRBD1 aligns across 9 bases. V dropped 3 bases and J dropped 2; count of bases not matched to a gene: 2. Looked up from germline, CDR1 is SGHVS and CDR2 is FQNEAQ. The CDR3 consists of 14 residues. CDR3 in DNA: TGTGCCAGCAGCTTCGGACAGGGGCCCTACGAGCAGTACTTC. This codes for CASSFGQGPYEQYF.